This T cell receptor beta chain was obtained from a study of shared clonotypes between healthy human individuals. Trimming took off 5 bases at V and 2 bases at J, with 10 bases between the two ends. In germline, CDR1 is PRHDT, CDR2 FYEKMQ (reference sequence). The CDR3 extends over 13 amino acids. The protocol was immunoSEQ multiplex PCR, while the TCRdb copy is restricted to in-frame clones and leaves out a portion. This sample yields 630,000 or so clones, of which roughly 98% are seen a single time; 0.3% belongs to the top ten. Naive CD8 cells, CD45RO-negative and positively selected for CCR7, excluded terminally differentiated effector memory CD45RA+ cells.

This chain uses TRBV13 with TRBJ2-7; D is unresolved. The sequencing input was naive CD8+ T cells sorted from blood. The source is a man under 40 in good health. The CDR3 coding sequence is TGTGCCAGCAGCCCGCCCCCGCCCTACGAGCAGTACTTC. As protein: CASSPPPPYEQYF.